This TCR beta chain was captured in a study of blood T cells in healthy people across ages. Germline V gives CDR1 LNHNV, CDR2 YYDKDF (reference sequence). V was pared by 2 bases and J by 7 bases, with 18 bases between. This CDR3 region has 15 residues. To note about this clonotype: The antigen is unknown.

Through a sample-barcoded 5' primer and a J-beta primer mix, a second PCR was run for roughly 6 to 12 cycles. Each CDR3 protein is one row after TCRdb ran MiXCR on the 5' RACE reads. The data show over a million distinct CDR3 sequences, 45% seen once. The study, taken as a whole, reports: The study found more naive CD4+ cells and higher diversity in long-lived than aged donors.

Aged about 6 to 95, donors were systemically healthy Caucasians from Russia. This sequence originates from an older woman in good health. The gene calls are TRBV15 and TRBJ2-7; D assignment may be TRBD1 or TRBD2 (5 bases each). The sample comprised blood. CDR3 sequence reads: CATSRSRDLNNEQYF. The CDR3 coding sequence is TGTGCCACCAGCAGAAGTCGGGACCTCAACAATGAGCAGTACTTC. Based on the CDR3 plus reference TRBV15 and TRBJ2-7, the full variable domain is DAMVIQNPRYQVTQFGKPVTLSCSQTLNHNVMYWYQQKSSQAPKLLFHYYDKDFNNEADTPDNFQSRRPNTSFCFLDIRSPGLGDTAMYLCATSRSRDLNNEQYFGPGTRLTVT.